This T cell receptor (beta chain) is drawn from a study of human T cells and chemical hapten exposure. Study-wide findings and caveats: There was alopecia in the donors, so their immune response may differ from that of healthy people. Patch test score was positively correlated with the counts of PT1 expanded TCRs.

Time point reported: pre-sensitization, week 0. As to treatment: therapeutic diphenylcyclopropenone sensitization with weekly scalp DPC. Whole blood that had not been fractionated was the source of extracted total RNA. This clonotype was found many times. What it recognizes is unknown. TCRdb re-analysed the RACE reads in MiXCR, keeping a single row per CDR3 protein. The sample yields some 360,000 distinct CDR3 sequences, approximately 5.1% seen once. The sample was whole blood, taken in connection with sensitization to the hapten diphenylcyclopropenone (DPC). This TCR derives from a woman aged 50 to 65 with alopecia areata. Some clones in this sample may be carry-over from other donors' samples.

The CDR3 region is CASSTGLAGGEQYF. CDR3 DNA: TGTGCCAGCAGCACGGGACTAGCGGGAGGAGAGCAGTACTTC. This chain uses TRBV9 with TRBJ2-7, with 15 positions matching TRBD2. The V gene end was trimmed by 4 bases and the J gene end by 7 bases; junction bases not matched to a gene: 3. CDR3 length: 14 amino acids. Germline CDR1 is SGDLS and CDR2 is YYNGEE.